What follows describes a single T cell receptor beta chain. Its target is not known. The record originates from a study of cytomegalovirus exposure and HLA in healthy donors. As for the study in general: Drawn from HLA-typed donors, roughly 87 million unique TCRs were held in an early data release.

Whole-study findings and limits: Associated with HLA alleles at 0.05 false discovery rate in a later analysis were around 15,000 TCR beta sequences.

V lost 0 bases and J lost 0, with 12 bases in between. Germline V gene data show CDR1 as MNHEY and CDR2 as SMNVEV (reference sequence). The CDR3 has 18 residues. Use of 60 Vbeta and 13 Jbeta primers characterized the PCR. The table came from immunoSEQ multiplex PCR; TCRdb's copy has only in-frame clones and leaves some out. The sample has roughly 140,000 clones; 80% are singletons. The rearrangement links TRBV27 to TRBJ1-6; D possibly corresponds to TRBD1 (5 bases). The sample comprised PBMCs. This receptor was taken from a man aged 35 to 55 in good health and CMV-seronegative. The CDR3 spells CASSLSLGGSSYNSPLHF. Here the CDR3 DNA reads TGTGCCAGCAGTTTATCGCTGGGGGGGAGCTCCTATAATTCACCCCTCCACTTT.